This is a list of T cell receptor beta chains from one sample in a study of shared T cell receptors in the human thymus. Profiled with immunoSEQ multiplex PCR; TCRdb holds only in-frame clones, not every one. Of 500,000 to 850,000 clones in the sample, approximately 87% were seen once. These records were also assigned to another study, of human thymus T cells.

The sequencing input was thymocytes. The receptors originated from a boy younger than two with a congenital heart defect. Both conserved end residues are part of each CDR3. The D gene is left open where the match is weak. Clone size is shown for a subset of rows, as once, few, many or a class of expanded clone.

V,size,J,D,DNA,CDR3
TRBV5-4,NA,TRBJ2-7,NA,TGTGCCAGCAGCTTGTCCGGGGAGTTCTACGAGCAGTACTTC,CASSLSGEFYEQYF
TRBV6-5,NA,TRBJ2-3,NA,TGTGCCACTGCAAGAGGAAGCACAGATACGCAGTATTTT,CATARGSTDTQYF
TRBV27,NA,TRBJ1-5,TRBD1,TGTGCCAGCAGTCAACAGGGGGCAGGGGAGCCCCAGCATTTT,CASSQQGAGEPQHF
TRBV27,NA,TRBJ1-6,TRBD1,TGTGCCAGCAGCCCGGGACAGAATAATTCACCCCTCCACTTT,CASSPGQNNSPLHF
TRBV4-3,NA,TRBJ2-1,NA,TGCGCCAGCAGCCAACTAGGTTCCAATGAGCAGTTCTTC,CASSQLGSNEQFF
TRBV10-3,NA,TRBJ2-1,NA,TGTGCCATCAGTGTAAAGAACGACAGTTTTGGGTCTCCCAATGAGCAGTTCTTC,CAISVKNDSFGSPNEQFF
TRBV4-3,NA,TRBJ1-6,TRBD1,TGCGCCAGCAGCGAGGGGGTGGGACAGTATAATTCACCCCTCCACTTT,CASSEGVGQYNSPLHF
TRBV7-2,NA,TRBJ1-5,NA,TGTGCCAGCAGCTTGGGGGGTTATCAGCCCCAGCATTTT,CASSLGGYQPQHF
TRBV9,NA,TRBJ2-7,NA,TGTGCCAGCAGCGCTCGGGCGGGACAGCCCTACGAGCAGTACTTC,CASSARAGQPYEQYF
TRBV13,NA,TRBJ1-3,NA,TGTGCCAGCAGCGGCCAAGTTGGCTCTGGAAACACCATATATTTT,CASSGQVGSGNTIYF
TRBV29-1,NA,TRBJ2-7,NA,TGCAGCGCCGGGAACCTAGAGGAGCAGTACTTC,CSAGNLEEQYF
TRBV28,NA,TRBJ1-2,NA,TGTGCCAGCAGTTCGCCCGAGCACTATGGCTACACCTTC,CASSSPEHYGYTF
TRBV28,few,TRBJ2-5,NA,TGTGCCAGCAGTTCCCAGGGGGAGACCCAGTACTTC,CASSSQGETQYF
TRBV2,NA,TRBJ1-6,TRBD1,TGTGCCAGCAGTTGTTGGGACAGGGCCCGCTCCTATAATTCACCCCTCCACTTT,CASSCWDRARSYNSPLHF
TRBV5-6,NA,TRBJ2-7,NA,TGTGCCAGCAGCTTGGCTTCCTCCTACGAGCAGTACTTC,CASSLASSYEQYF
TRBV4-1,NA,TRBJ1-2,TRBD1,TGCGCCAGCAGCCAAGTCGATCAGGGGGAGGTCTATGGCTACACCTTC,CASSQVDQGEVYGYTF
TRBV28,few,TRBJ1-6,NA,TGTGCCAGCAGACTTCATAGACAGGCCAATTCACCCCTCCACTTT,CASRLHRQANSPLHF
TRBV14,NA,TRBJ1-1,NA,TGTGCCAGCAGCCTCACGAGCGACAGCCCGAACACTGAAGCTTTCTTT,CASSLTSDSPNTEAFF
TRBV4-1,NA,TRBJ2-7,NA,TGCGCCAGCAGCCTTGTCAGTAACCCTTACGAGCAGTACTTC,CASSLVSNPYEQYF
TRBV10-1,NA,TRBJ1-1,NA,TGCGCCAGCAGTGAGCGGTTTGGGAACACTGAAGCTTTCTTT,CASSERFGNTEAFF
TRBV27,NA,TRBJ1-5,NA,TGTGCCAGCAGCGAGGACCCCTCCGGGGATCAGCCCCAGCATTTT,CASSEDPSGDQPQHF
TRBV28,few,TRBJ1-2,TRBD1,TGTGCCAGCAGTCCATTCCCGGGACAGGGCAACTATGGCTACACCTTC,CASSPFPGQGNYGYTF
TRBV5-1,NA,TRBJ2-3,TRBD2,TGCGCCAGCAGCTTGGGGATACTGACTAGCGGGACCTCCGCTAGCACAGATACGCAGTATTTT,CASSLGILTSGTSASTDTQYF
TRBV29-1,NA,TRBJ1-3,NA,TGCAGCGGACCCCAGGGTTTGCCTGGAAACACCATATATTTT,CSGPQGLPGNTIYF
TRBV11-3,NA,TRBJ2-3,TRBD2,TGTGCCAGCAGCCCTACAACTAGCGGGAGCCGAAAGTATTTT,CASSPTTSGSRKYF
TRBV4-1,NA,TRBJ2-3,TRBD1,TGCGCCAGCAGCCCAACCCGGGACAGGGATAGCACAGATACGCAGTATTTT,CASSPTRDRDSTDTQYF
TRBV5-4,NA,TRBJ2-3,TRBD1,TGTGCCAGCAGCGTGTATGGGACAGGGGGCACAGATACGCAGTATTTT,CASSVYGTGGTDTQYF
TRBV25-1,NA,TRBJ1-4,TRBD1,TGTGCCAGCAGGGCGAGACAGGGATTGATTTTT,CASRARQGLIF
TRBV28,NA,TRBJ2-1,TRBD2,TGTGCCAGCAGTCGTGGGACTAGCGGGAGGGAGTTCTTC,CASSRGTSGREFF
TRBV4-3,NA,TRBJ1-5,NA,TGCGCCAGCAGCCTATCGGTTCTTGAGCCCCAGCATTTT,CASSLSVLEPQHF
TRBV7-3,NA,TRBJ2-1,NA,TGTGCCAGCAGCTTAAAACAGGGTTGCAATGAGCAGTTCTTC,CASSLKQGCNEQFF
TRBV27,NA,TRBJ2-7,NA,TGTGCCAGCAGTTTACGGGATTCCTACGAGCAGTACTTC,CASSLRDSYEQYF
TRBV7-9,NA,TRBJ2-3,NA,TGTGCCAGCAGCTTAGCGGGTGGGTTAGGGGTCCTCACAGATACGCAGTATTTT,CASSLAGGLGVLTDTQYF
TRBV28,NA,TRBJ2-6,NA,TGTGCCAGCAGTTCGCCGGGACTGCCTGGGGCCAACGTCCTGACTTTC,CASSSPGLPGANVLTF
TRBV30,NA,TRBJ1-5,NA,TGTGCCTGGAGTGTCGGGGAACAGCCCCAGCATTTT,CAWSVGEQPQHF
TRBV7-3,NA,TRBJ2-7,TRBD2,TGTGCCAGCAGCTTGCGGGGGGGAGACGGCGAGCAGTACTTC,CASSLRGGDGEQYF
TRBV4-3,NA,TRBJ1-6,TRBD1,TGCGCCAGCAGCCAAGAAACGGCAGGGGGTAATAATTCACCCCTCCACTTT,CASSQETAGGNNSPLHF
TRBV15,NA,TRBJ2-3,NA,TGTGCCACCAGCAGCACACCTTTAGCTAGCACAGATACGCAGTATTTT,CATSSTPLASTDTQYF
TRBV19,NA,TRBJ1-1,NA,TGTGCCAGTAGTATTTCCCAGGCGGGGAACACTGAAGCTTTCTTT,CASSISQAGNTEAFF
TRBV28,NA,TRBJ2-7,NA,TGTGCCAGCAGTTCGGCAGGGATCCGCGAGCAGTACTTC,CASSSAGIREQYF
TRBV7-3,NA,TRBJ1-2,NA,TGTGCCAGCAGCGAACAGGGTGGCTATGGCTACACCTTC,CASSEQGGYGYTF
TRBV29-1,NA,TRBJ2-1,NA,TGCAGCATCATTACAGCATCCTACAATGAGCAGTTCTTC,CSIITASYNEQFF
TRBV27,NA,TRBJ2-3,NA,TGTGCCAGCAGTCGCCACTCCAGACAGGAGCTTAGCACAGATACGCAGTATTTT,CASSRHSRQELSTDTQYF
TRBV2,NA,TRBJ2-3,TRBD2,TGTGCCAGCAGCTTAGCGGGGAGCTCCGGGCGTAGCACAGATACGCAGTATTTT,CASSLAGSSGRSTDTQYF
TRBV2,NA,TRBJ1-5,TRBD1,TGTGCCAGCAGTGAAGCGAGGGGGCCTCCCAGCAATCAGCCCCAGCATTTT,CASSEARGPPSNQPQHF